This T cell receptor beta chain was captured by sequencing in a study of blood T cells in healthy people across ages. Total RNA was extracted at no less than 6 micrograms per sample. Then a second PCR, running roughly 7 to 11 cycles, was carried out with a sample-barcoded 5' primer and a J-beta primer mix. One entry per CDR3 protein results from TCRdb running MiXCR on the 5' RACE reads. The sample lists under 2 million distinct CDR3 sequences, almost 35% seen once, with about 10% in the top ten. The junction had 6 bases not matched to a gene; V was cut back by 0 bases and J by 0 bases. CDR3 length equals 16 residues. Germline-derived CDR1 and CDR2 are DFQATT and SNEGSKA (reference sequence). This clonotype occurred a few times.

Sequencing was performed on blood. The receptor comes from a woman between 25 and 40 years old in good health. The chain carries TRBV20-1 and TRBJ1-2; TRBD1 aligns across 8 bases. CDR3 region: CSARDQGALANYGYTF. CDR3 bases: TGCAGTGCTAGAGATCAGGGGGCCCTAGCTAACTATGGCTACACCTTC.